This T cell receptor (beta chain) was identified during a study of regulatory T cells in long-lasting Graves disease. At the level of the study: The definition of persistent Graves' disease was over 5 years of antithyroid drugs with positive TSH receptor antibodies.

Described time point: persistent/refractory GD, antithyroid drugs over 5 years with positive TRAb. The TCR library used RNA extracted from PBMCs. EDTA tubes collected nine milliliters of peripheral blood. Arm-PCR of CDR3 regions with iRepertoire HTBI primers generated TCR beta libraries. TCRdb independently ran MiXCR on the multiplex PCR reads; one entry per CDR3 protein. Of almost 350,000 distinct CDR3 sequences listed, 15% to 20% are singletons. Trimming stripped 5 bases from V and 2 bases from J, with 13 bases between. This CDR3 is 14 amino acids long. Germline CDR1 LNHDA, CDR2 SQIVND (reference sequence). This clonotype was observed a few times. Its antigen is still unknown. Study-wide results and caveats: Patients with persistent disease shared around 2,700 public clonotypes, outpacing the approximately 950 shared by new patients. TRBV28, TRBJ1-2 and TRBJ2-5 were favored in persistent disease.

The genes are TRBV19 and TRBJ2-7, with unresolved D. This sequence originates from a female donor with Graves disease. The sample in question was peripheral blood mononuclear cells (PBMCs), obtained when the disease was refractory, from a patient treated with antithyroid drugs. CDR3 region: CASSSLSNPYEQYF. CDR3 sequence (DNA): TGTGCCAGTAGTTCCCTCTCAAACCCCTACGAGCAGTACTTC.